The 29 T cell receptor beta chains below were found in one sample sequenced in a study of CD4+ T cells in melanoma. Some clones are missing from TCRdb's copy, which holds only in-frame ones; the method was immunoSEQ multiplex PCR. The sample lists about 140,000 clones, about nine tenths seen once, with less than 2% in the top ten. Source of these receptors: a human donor with melanoma.

The J gene is TRBJ2-1, the V gene TRBV7-2; D might be TRBD1 (6 bases). The germline V gene encodes CDR1 SGHTA and CDR2 FQGNSA. This CDR3 contains 16 residues. V dropped 0 bases and J dropped 4 bases, with 13 bases sitting between them. The CDR3 DNA reads TGTGCCAGCAGCTTAGCCGGTTGGGGGCCTTACAATGAGCAGTTCTTC. This codes for CASSLAGWGPYNEQFF.

The chain has TRBV5-1 and TRBJ2-2; maybe TRBD1 (6 bases). The CDR3 consists of 14 residues. V was shortened by 4 bases and J by 7 bases, with 14 bases between the two germline ends. Germline V gives CDR1 SGHRS, CDR2 YFSETQ. The CDR3 spells CASSPDRLDGELFF. The CDR3 nucleotides read TGCGCCAGCAGCCCAGACAGGTTGGACGGGGAGCTGTTTTTT.

The V and J genes are TRBV5-1 and TRBJ2-3; either TRBD1 or TRBD2 may fit D (5 bases each). CDR1 is SGHRS, CDR2 YFSETQ, per germline. The CDR3 extends over 13 amino acids. V was pared by 2 bases and J by 3 bases, with 7 bases between. For the CDR3, the DNA is TGCGCCAGCAGCTTCGGGACGACAGATACGCAGTATTTT. This sequence encodes CASSFGTTDTQYF.

The chain joins TRBV5-6 to TRBJ1-1; D gene ambiguous. This CDR3 comprises 14 residues. V was trimmed by 2 bases and J by 1 base, leaving 9 bases between them. CDR1 is SGHDT and CDR2 is YYEEEE in the germline V gene. This CDR3 reads CASSFRGPNTEAFF. CDR3 nucleotides: TGTGCCAGCAGCTTTAGAGGCCCGAACACTGAAGCTTTCTTT.

The chain links TRBV9 to TRBJ2-3; TRBD2 matches at 9 bases. The junction had 8 bases not matched to a gene; V was cut back by 0 bases and J by 0 bases. The CDR3 extends over 18 amino acids. From germline, CDR1 is SGDLS and CDR2 YYNGEE. This CDR3 is CASSVAALRGGSTDTQYF. The DNA for the CDR3 is TGTGCCAGCAGCGTAGCTGCATTGCGGGGGGGAAGCACAGATACGCAGTATTTT.

DNA of the CDR3: TGTGCCAGCAGCTCTACACGTGGTGGGGGGGCAGGGGAGCAGTTCTTC. Translating gives CASSSTRGGGAGEQFF. The chain recombines TRBV11-2 with TRBJ2-1; a weak D match, TRBD2 (7 bases). Germline loops: CDR1 SGHAT, CDR2 FQNNGV. Trimming shortened V by 4 bases and J by 10 bases, and 23 bases separated the two germline ends. The CDR3 has 16 residues.

This chain connects TRBV5-6 to TRBJ1-6, with D maybe TRBD1 (6 bases). V lost 3 bases to trimming and J lost 9 bases, with 10 bases between them. The length of the CDR3 is 13 residues. In germline, CDR1 is SGHDT, CDR2 YYEEEE. The CDR3 coding sequence is TGTGCCAGCAGCTCTAGGGGGGCTTCACCCCTCCACTTT. This gives the protein CASSSRGASPLHF.

The chain couples TRBV27 to TRBJ2-7, with TRBD1 matching over 7 bases. The CDR3 has 15 residues. Trimming cost V 6 bases and J 2 bases; bases outside gene matches: 10. Germline CDR1 reads MNHEY; CDR2 reads SMNVEV (reference sequence). The CDR3 reads CASSPTGTATYEQYF. DNA for the CDR3: TGTGCCAGCAGCCCCACAGGGACAGCGACCTACGAGCAGTACTTC.

This chain connects TRBV2 to TRBJ2-5; weak D call: TRBD2 (7 bases). The CDR3 consists of 14 residues. Germline CDR1 reads SNHLY; CDR2 reads FYNNEI. The V and J ends lost 6 bases and 5 bases respectively, with 16 bases between them. The CDR3 loop is CASSGGLALETQYF. The CDR3 DNA is TGTGCCAGCAGCGGGGGGCTAGCGTTGGAGACCCAGTACTTC.

This clone was detected only once. The chain uses TRBV19 and TRBJ1-4, with D unclear. V dropped 3 bases and J dropped 0 bases, with 8 bases sitting between them. The CDR3 covers 15 residues. From germline, CDR1 is LNHDA and CDR2 SQIVND (reference sequence). CDR3 sequence: CASSINGATNEKLFF. The CDR3, as DNA: TGTGCCAGTAGTATCAACGGAGCAACTAATGAAAAACTGTTTTTT.

V and J are TRBV19 and TRBJ1-5, with 11 bases that match TRBD1. Germline V lookup: CDR1 LNHDA, CDR2 SQIVND (reference sequence). There are 13 residues in the CDR3. J gave up 5 bases and V 8 bases, and 2 bases lay outside the gene matches. The CDR3 coding sequence is TGTGCCAGTCGGGACAGGGGGTATCAGCCCCAGCATTTT. Translated: CASRDRGYQPQHF. Full variable domain (outside the CDR3, taken from reference TRBV19 and TRBJ1-5): DGGITQSPKYLFRKEGQNVTLSCEQNLNHDAMYWYRQDPGQGLRLIYYSQIVNDFQKGDIAEGYSVSREKKESFPLTVTSAQKNPTAFYLCASRDRGYQPQHFGDGTRLSIL.

The chain carries TRBV30 and TRBJ1-1; TRBD1 matches at 9 bases. With V trimmed by 5 bases and J by 3 bases, 16 bases remained unmatched. This CDR3 region has 17 residues. CDR1 GTSNPN and CDR2 SVGIG come from the germline V gene (reference sequence). The CDR3 coding sequence is TGTGCCTGGGGCGGGGGGACAGGGACAGCCTGGGACACTGAAGCTTTCTTT. This encodes CAWGGGTGTAWDTEAFF.

This rearrangement joins TRBV7-2 to TRBJ2-2; possible D gene TRBD2, 6 bases. The V and J ends lost 5 bases and 0 bases respectively, with 13 bases between them. Germline-derived CDR1 and CDR2 are SGHTA and FQGNSA. This CDR3 region has 16 residues. CDR3 coding DNA: TGTGCCAGCAGCCTTTTCGGCGGGACGAACACCGGGGAGCTGTTTTTT. It codes for CASSLFGGTNTGELFF.

This chain uses TRBV27 with TRBJ2-7; D might be TRBD1 (6 bases). The CDR3 length is 14 residues. Trimming shortened V by 5 bases and J by 0 bases, and 11 bases separated the two germline ends. Looked up from germline, CDR1 is MNHEY and CDR2 is SMNVEV (reference sequence). The CDR3 spells CASSRNRDSYEQYF. DNA for the CDR3: TGTGCCAGCAGTCGGAACAGGGACTCCTACGAGCAGTACTTC.

The chain uses TRBV7-6 and TRBJ2-5; D uncertain. Trimming pared 6 bases from V and 5 bases from J, leaving 19 bases between. Germline V gene sequence: CDR1 SGHVS, CDR2 FNYEAQ. The CDR3 has 15 amino acids. This chain's CDR3 is CASSTVDVFSETQYF. The CDR3 nucleotides read TGTGCCAGCAGTACTGTCGACGTTTTCTCGGAGACCCAGTACTTC.

V usage is TRBV2 and J usage is TRBJ1-6, with 7 bases aligning to TRBD1. Germline CDR1 SNHLY, CDR2 FYNNEI. The CDR3 has 16 amino acids. V was pared by 8 bases and J by 0 bases, with 7 bases of the junction left unmatched. CDR3 sequence reads: CASWDRQTSYNSPLHF. The CDR3 DNA sequence: TGTGCCAGCTGGGACAGACAAACCTCCTATAATTCACCCCTCCACTTT.

This clone was detected only once. The chain combines TRBV2 with TRBJ1-2; 7 bases align to TRBD1. The CDR3 has 17 residues. Germline CDR1 SNHLY, CDR2 FYNNEI. J lost 4 bases, V lost 3 bases, and 14 bases had no gene match. CDR3 sequence (DNA): TGTGCCAGCAGTGAGGCAACAGGGGTTTCATGGAGCTATGGCTACACCTTC. Amino acid sequence: CASSEATGVSWSYGYTF.

The chain links TRBV29-1 to TRBJ2-3; no firm D call. The germline gives CDR1 SQVTM, CDR2 ANQGSEA. The CDR3 loop spans 13 amino acids. V was trimmed by 1 base and J by 2 bases, leaving 7 bases between them. The CDR3 coding sequence is TGCAGCGTTGAAGTTGGATACACAGATACGCAGTATTTT. Its translation: CSVEVGYTDTQYF.

This clone showed up just once. This sequence joins TRBV9 and TRBJ1-6; TRBD1 is a possible D gene (6 bases). The V gene's germline CDR1 is SGDLS and CDR2 YYNGEE. Trimming took off 3 bases at V and 0 bases at J, with 10 bases between the two ends. CDR3 length: 16 amino acids. The CDR3 DNA is TGTGCCAGCAGCGCGGACAGAAGCTCCTATAATTCACCCCTCCACTTT. It codes for CASSADRSSYNSPLHF.

This chain connects TRBV7-3 to TRBJ1-1; TRBD1 might be the D (5 bases). V shed 5 bases and J shed 11 bases, with 21 bases lying between them. CDR3 length: 14 amino acids. In germline, CDR1 is SGHTA, CDR2 FQGTGA. The CDR3 DNA follows: TGTGCCAGCAGCGTTGGGGGAGGGCTGAGTGAGGCTTTCTTT. It codes for CASSVGGGLSEAFF.

The chain couples TRBV5-1 to TRBJ2-1; D unresolved. CDR1 is SGHRS, CDR2 YFSETQ, per germline. This CDR3 spans 14 amino acids. V was cut by 6 bases and J by 2 bases, with 12 bases left in between. The CDR3 DNA reads TGCGCCAGCACCCCGGAACAGACCTACAATGAGCAGTTCTTC. Protein sequence: CASTPEQTYNEQFF.

The V call is TRBV7-3, the J call TRBJ2-1, with 10 nucleotides matching TRBD2. The junction had 7 bases not matched to a gene; V was cut back by 4 bases and J by 4 bases. This CDR3 is 16 amino acids long. CDR1 SGHTA and CDR2 FQGTGA come from the germline V gene. The CDR3 sequence: CASSYQLAGSYNEQFF. For the CDR3, the DNA is TGTGCCAGCAGCTACCAACTAGCGGGGAGTTACAATGAGCAGTTCTTC.

The chain joins TRBV18 to TRBJ1-2; the D gene is possibly TRBD1 (5 bases). The CDR3 has 14 amino acids. Germline CDR1 reads KGHSH; CDR2 reads LQKENI. Trimming left V 3 bases short and J 6 bases short, with 14 bases between. The CDR3 loop is CASSPRGAEDGYTF. The CDR3 bases are TGTGCCAGCTCACCCCGGGGCGCCGAGGATGGCTACACCTTC.

The rearrangement joins TRBV18 to TRBJ2-2; no definite D call. In germline, CDR1 is KGHSH, CDR2 LQKENI. This CDR3 comprises 16 residues. Trimming cost V 2 bases and J 3 bases, with 13 bases left between them. The CDR3: CASSPDIGWDTGELFF. CDR3 nucleotide sequence: TGTGCCAGCTCACCAGACATCGGTTGGGACACCGGGGAGCTGTTTTTT.

J is TRBJ1-6 and V is TRBV6-5; no firm D call. This CDR3 is 15 amino acids long. V lost 4 bases to trimming and J lost 10 bases, with 17 bases between them. Germline V gene data show CDR1 as MNHEY and CDR2 as SVGAGI. The CDR3 loop reads CASSSSGRSRSPLHF. Written as DNA, the CDR3 is TGTGCCAGCAGTTCTTCAGGCCGGTCTCGATCACCCCTCCACTTT.

This clone has only one observation. This chain joins TRBV5-1 and TRBJ1-1; no clear D gene. This CDR3 is built from 15 residues. The ends were cut back, 0 bases at V and 4 bases at J, with 13 bases in the middle. Germline CDR1 SGHRS, CDR2 YFSETQ. This CDR3 reads CASSLDDPRSTEAFF. The CDR3 DNA is TGCGCCAGCAGCTTGGATGATCCGCGCAGCACTGAAGCTTTCTTT.

CDR3 DNA: TGTGCCAGCAGCCTCTCAGGCGGGTTCTCACCCCTCCACTTT. Its protein product is CASSLSGGFSPLHF. This chain joins TRBV5-6 and TRBJ1-6; D unclear. The V end lost 4 bases, the J end lost 10 bases, and 15 bases lay between the germline ends. Per the germline V gene, CDR1 is SGHDT and CDR2 is YYEEEE. The CDR3 sequence is 14 residues long.

The chain has TRBV5-1 and TRBJ2-1; D is possibly TRBD1 (5 bases). Germline CDR1 reads SGHRS; CDR2 reads YFSETQ. CDR3 length equals 15 residues. V was shortened by 3 bases and J by 3 bases, with 13 bases between the two germline ends. CDR3 coding DNA: TGCGCCAGCAGCTCCGACAGTACCAACTACAATGAGCAGTTCTTC. It encodes CASSSDSTNYNEQFF.

The genes are TRBV20-1 and TRBJ2-7; D unresolved. Germline CDR1 reads DFQATT; CDR2 reads SNEGSKA (reference sequence). The CDR3 is 11 residues long. Trimming took off 2 bases at V and 5 bases at J, with 7 bases between the two ends. The CDR3 is CSARYWDEQYF. In DNA, the CDR3 is TGCAGTGCTAGATATTGGGACGAGCAGTACTTC.